The clone carrying this T cell receptor beta chain appeared once. Its antigen remains unknown. Germline loops: CDR1 MNHEY, CDR2 SVGAGI. V was clipped by 0 bases and J by 2 bases, with 11 bases between them. The CDR3 totals 15 residues. This table comes from immunoSEQ multiplex PCR, and its TCRdb copy is limited to in-frame clones, with some not included. Found here are 1,400,000 or so clones, 98% of them singletons; the top ten hold 0.36%. These data are taken from a study of shared clonotypes between healthy human individuals. Study-level findings and limits: Generation probability values for non-shared clonotypes were lower than those for clonotypes shared by all four donors.

The healthy adult donors were HIV-negative and reported no recent acute infections or vaccinations. From CD4+ cells came CD45RA+ naive and CD45RA-negative memory subsets. The sequenced sample was naive CD4+ T cells sorted from blood. Subset defined: CD45RA+ positively selected. The sequence was collected from a man aged 25-45 years in good health. The J gene is TRBJ2-7, the V gene TRBV6-5; the D is unclear. The CDR3, as DNA: TGTGCCAGCAGTTACTCGTTTACACCGCCCTACGAGCAGTACTTC. Translated: CASSYSFTPPYEQYF.